The sequence of this T cell receptor (beta chain) was determined in a study of cytomegalovirus exposure and HLA in healthy donors. This clone appeared a few times. With V trimmed by 4 bases and J by 13 bases, 4 bases remained unmatched. The CDR3 covers 12 residues. Germline-derived CDR1 and CDR2 are SGHDN and FVKESK. The PCR ran on 60 Vbeta and 13 Jbeta primers. Measured with immunoSEQ multiplex PCR; TCRdb has only the in-frame clones, and not every one. The data show roughly 120,000 clones, 67% seen once. When sampled, the donors appeared nominally healthy, though they likely had unrecorded immune exposures.

The chain is built from TRBV14 and TRBJ1-6, with 7 bases that match TRBD1. The sequenced material came from PBMCs. The origin of this receptor is a man between 18 and 29 years old in good health and CMV-seropositive. CDR3 residues: CASSRTGVPLHF. The CDR3 nucleotides read TGTGCCAGCAGCCGCACAGGGGTTCCCCTCCACTTT. The variable domain in full, completed from reference TRBV14 and TRBJ1-6, reads EAGVTQFPSHSVIEKGQTVTLRCDPISGHDNLYWYRRVMGKEIKFLLHFVKESKQDESGMPNNRFLAERTGGTYSTLKVQPAELEDSGVYFCASSRTGVPLHFGNGTRLTVT.